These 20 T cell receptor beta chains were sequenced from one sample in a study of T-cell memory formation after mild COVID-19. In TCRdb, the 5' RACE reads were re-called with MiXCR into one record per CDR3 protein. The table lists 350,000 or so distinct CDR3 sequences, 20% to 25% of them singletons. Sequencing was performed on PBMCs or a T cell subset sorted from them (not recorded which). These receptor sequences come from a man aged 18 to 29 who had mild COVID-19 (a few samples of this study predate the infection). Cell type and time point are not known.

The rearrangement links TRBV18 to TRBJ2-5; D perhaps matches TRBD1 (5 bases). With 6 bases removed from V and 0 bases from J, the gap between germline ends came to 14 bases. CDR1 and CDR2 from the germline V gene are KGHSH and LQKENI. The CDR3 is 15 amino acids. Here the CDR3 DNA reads TGTGCCAGCTCCATTGGGGCCGGGTACCAAGAGACCCAGTACTTC. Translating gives CASSIGAGYQETQYF. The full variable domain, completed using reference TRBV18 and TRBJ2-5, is NAGVMQNPRHLVRRRGQEARLRCSPMKGHSHVYWYRQLPEEGLKFMVYLQKENIIDESGMPKERFSAEFPKEGPSILRIQQVVRGDSAAYFCASSIGAGYQETQYFGPGTRLLVL.

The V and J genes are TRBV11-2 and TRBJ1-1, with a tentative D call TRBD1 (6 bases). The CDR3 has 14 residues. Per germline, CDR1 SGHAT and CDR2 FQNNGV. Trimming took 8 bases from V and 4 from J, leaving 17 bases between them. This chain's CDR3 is CASLRGRESTEAFF. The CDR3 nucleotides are TGTGCCAGCCTGCGGGGGCGGGAATCCACTGAAGCTTTCTTT.

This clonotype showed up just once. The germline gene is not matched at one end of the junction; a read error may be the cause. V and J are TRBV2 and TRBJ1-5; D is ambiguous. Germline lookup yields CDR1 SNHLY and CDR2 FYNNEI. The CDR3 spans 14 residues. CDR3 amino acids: CASSEQDSNHPQHF. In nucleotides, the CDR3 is TGTGCCAGCAGTGAACAGGATAGCAATCATCCCCAGCATTTT.

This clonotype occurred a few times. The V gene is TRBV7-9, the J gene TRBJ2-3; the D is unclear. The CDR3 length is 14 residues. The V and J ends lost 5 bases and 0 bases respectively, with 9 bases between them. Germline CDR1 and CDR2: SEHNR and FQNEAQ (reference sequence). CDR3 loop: CASSAPLSTDTQYF. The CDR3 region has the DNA TGTGCCAGCAGCGCCCCTTTAAGCACAGATACGCAGTATTTT.

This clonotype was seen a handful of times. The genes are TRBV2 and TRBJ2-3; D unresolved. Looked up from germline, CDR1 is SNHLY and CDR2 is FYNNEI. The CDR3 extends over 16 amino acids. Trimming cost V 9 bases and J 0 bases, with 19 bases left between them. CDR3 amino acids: CASPPGDTPSTDTQYF. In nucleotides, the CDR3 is TGTGCCAGTCCGCCAGGAGACACCCCTAGCACAGATACGCAGTATTTT.

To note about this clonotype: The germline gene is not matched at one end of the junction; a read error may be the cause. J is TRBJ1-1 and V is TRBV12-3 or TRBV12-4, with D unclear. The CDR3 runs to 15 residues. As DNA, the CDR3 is TGTGCCAGCAGTTTGGGCGAACGGGTGAAGACTGAAGCTTTCTTT. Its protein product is CASSLGERVKTEAFF.

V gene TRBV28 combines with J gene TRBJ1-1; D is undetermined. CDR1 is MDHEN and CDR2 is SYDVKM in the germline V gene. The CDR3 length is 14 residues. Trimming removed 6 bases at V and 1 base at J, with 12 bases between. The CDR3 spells CASSFVWQNTEAFF. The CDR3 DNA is TGTGCCAGCAGCTTTGTGTGGCAGAACACTGAAGCTTTCTTT.

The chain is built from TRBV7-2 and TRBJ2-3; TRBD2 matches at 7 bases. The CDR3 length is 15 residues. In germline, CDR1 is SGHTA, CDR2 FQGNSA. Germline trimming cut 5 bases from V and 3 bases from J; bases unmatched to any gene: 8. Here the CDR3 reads CASSIPGLRTDTQYF. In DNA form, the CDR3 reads TGTGCCAGCAGCATCCCGGGACTACGGACAGATACGCAGTATTTT.

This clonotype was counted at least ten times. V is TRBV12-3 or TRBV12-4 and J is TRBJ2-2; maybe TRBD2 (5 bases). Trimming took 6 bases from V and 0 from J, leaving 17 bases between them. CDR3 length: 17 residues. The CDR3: CASSSRGLWSNTGELFF. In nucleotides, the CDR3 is TGTGCCAGCAGCTCCCGGGGTCTTTGGTCGAACACCGGGGAGCTGTTTTTT.

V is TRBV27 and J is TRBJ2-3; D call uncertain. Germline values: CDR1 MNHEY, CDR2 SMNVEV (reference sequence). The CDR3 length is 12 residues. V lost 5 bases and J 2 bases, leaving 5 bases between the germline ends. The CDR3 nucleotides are TGTGCCAGCAGTCGACCCACAGATACGCAGTATTTT. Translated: CASSRPTDTQYF.

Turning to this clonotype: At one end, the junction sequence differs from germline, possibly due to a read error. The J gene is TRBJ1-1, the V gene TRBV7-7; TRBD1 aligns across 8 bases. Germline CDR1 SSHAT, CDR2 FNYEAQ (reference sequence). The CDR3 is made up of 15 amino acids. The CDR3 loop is CASSETRGRNTEAFF. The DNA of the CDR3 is TGTGCTAGCAGCGAAACCAGGGGGCGGAACACTGAAGCTTTCTTT.

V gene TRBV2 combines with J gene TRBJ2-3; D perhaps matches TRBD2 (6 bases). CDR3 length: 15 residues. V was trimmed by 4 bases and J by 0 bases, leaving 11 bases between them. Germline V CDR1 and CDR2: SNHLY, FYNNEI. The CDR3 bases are TGTGCCAGCAGTGCGGGACTCTCAAGCACAGATACGCAGTATTTT. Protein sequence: CASSAGLSSTDTQYF. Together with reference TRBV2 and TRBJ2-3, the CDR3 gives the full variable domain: EPEVTQTPSHQVTQMGQEVILRCVPISNHLYFYWYRQILGQKVEFLVSFYNNEISEKSEIFDDQFSVERPDGSNFTLKIRSTKLEDSAMYFCASSAGLSSTDTQYFGPGTRLTVL.

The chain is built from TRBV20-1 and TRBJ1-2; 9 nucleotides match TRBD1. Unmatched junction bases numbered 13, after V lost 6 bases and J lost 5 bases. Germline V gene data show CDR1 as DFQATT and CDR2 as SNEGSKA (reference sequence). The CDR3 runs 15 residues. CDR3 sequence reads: CSAKPPGQGVYGYTF. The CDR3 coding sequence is TGCAGTGCCAAGCCTCCGGGACAGGGTGTGTATGGCTACACCTTC.

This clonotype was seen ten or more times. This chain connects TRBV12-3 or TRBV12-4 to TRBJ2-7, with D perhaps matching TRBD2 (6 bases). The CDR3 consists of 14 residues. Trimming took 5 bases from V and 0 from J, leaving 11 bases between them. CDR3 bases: TGTGCCAGCAGTCCTTTGGGGGGCTCCTACGAGCAGTACTTC. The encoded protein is CASSPLGGSYEQYF.

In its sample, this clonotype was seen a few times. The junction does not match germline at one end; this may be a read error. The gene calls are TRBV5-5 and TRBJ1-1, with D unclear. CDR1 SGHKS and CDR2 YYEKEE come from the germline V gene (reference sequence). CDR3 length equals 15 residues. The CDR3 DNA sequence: TGTGCCAGGAGCTTGGACTCCGCCGGGAACACTGAAGCTTTCTTT. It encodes CARSLDSAGNTEAFF.

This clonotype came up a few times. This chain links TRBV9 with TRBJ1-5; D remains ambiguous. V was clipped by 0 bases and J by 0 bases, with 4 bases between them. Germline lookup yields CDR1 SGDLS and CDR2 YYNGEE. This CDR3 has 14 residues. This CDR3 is CASSVDSSNQPQHF. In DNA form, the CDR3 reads TGTGCCAGCAGCGTAGACAGTAGCAATCAGCCCCAGCATTTT.

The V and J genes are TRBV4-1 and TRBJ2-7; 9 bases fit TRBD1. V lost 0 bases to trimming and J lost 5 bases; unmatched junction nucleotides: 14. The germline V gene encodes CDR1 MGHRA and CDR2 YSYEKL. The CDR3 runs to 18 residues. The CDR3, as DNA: TGCGCCAGCAGCCAAGATTGGGGGTCACAGGGGGCGCGAAACGAGCAGTACGTC. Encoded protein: CASSQDWGSQGARNEQYV.

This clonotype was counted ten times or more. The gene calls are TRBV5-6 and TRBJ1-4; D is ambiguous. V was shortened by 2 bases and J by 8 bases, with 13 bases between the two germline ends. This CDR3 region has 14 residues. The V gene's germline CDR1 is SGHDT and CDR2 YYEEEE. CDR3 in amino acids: CASSFRPLVEKLFF. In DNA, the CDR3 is TGTGCCAGCAGCTTCCGACCTCTTGTAGAAAAACTGTTTTTT. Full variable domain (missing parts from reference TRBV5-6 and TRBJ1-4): DAGVTQSPTHLIKTRGQQVTLRCSPKSGHDTVSWYQQALGQGPQFIFQYYEEEERQRGNFPDRFSGHQFPNYSSELNVNALLLGDSALYLCASSFRPLVEKLFFGSGTQLSVL.

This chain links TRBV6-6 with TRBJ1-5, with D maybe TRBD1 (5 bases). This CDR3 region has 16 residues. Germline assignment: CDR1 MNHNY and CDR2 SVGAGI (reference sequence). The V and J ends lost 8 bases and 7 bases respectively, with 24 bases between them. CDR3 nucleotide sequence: TGTGCCAGCGAAAAGATCCAGACGGGACGGGGCCAGCCCCAGCATTTT. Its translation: CASEKIQTGRGQPQHF.

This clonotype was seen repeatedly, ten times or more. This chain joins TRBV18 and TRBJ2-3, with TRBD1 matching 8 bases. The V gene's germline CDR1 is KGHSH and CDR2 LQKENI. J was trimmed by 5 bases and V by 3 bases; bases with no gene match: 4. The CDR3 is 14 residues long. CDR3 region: CASSPGTGGDTQYF. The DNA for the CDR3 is TGTGCCAGCTCACCCGGGACAGGAGGAGATACGCAGTATTTT.